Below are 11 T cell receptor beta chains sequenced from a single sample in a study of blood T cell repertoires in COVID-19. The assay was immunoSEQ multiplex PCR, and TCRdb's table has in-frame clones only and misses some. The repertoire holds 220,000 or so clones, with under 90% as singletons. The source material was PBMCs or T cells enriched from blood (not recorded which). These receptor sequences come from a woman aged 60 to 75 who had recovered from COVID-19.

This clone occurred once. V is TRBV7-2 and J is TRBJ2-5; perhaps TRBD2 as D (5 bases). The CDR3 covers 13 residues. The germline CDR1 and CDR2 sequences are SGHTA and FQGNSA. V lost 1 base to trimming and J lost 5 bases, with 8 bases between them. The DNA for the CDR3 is TGTGCCAGCAGCTTAGGGGAGTGGGAGACCCAGTACTTC. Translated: CASSLGEWETQYF.

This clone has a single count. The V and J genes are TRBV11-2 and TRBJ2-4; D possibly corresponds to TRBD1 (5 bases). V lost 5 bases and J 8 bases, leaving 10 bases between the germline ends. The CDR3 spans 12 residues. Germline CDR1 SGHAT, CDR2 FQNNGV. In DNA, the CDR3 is TGTGCCAGCAGCCCCCTAGGGGACATTCAGTACTTC. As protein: CASSPLGDIQYF.

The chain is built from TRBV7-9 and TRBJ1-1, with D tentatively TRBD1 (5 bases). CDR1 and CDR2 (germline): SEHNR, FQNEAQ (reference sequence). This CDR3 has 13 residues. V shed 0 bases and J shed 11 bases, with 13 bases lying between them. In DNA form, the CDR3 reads TGTGCCAGCAGCTTAGCGACAGATACAGAGGCTTTCTTT. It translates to CASSLATDTEAFF.

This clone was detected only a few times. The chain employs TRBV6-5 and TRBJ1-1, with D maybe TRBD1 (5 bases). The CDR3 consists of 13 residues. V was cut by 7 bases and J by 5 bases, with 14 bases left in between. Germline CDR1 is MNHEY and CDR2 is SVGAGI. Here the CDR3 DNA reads TGTGCCAGCACATTAGGGGAAAGGACTGAAGCTTTCTTT. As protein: CASTLGERTEAFF.

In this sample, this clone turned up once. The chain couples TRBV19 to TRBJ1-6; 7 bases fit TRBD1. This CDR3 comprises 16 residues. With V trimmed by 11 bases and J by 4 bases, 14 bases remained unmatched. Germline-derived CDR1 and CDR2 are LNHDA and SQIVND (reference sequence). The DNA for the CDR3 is TGTGCCTCTTCCCGGACAGGCGAGTTATATAATTCACCCCTCCACTTT. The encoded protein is CASSRTGELYNSPLHF. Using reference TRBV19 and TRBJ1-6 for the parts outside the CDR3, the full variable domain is DGGITQSPKYLFRKEGQNVTLSCEQNLNHDAMYWYRQDPGQGLRLIYYSQIVNDFQKGDIAEGYSVSREKKESFPLTVTSAQKNPTAFYLCASSRTGELYNSPLHFGNGTRLTVT.

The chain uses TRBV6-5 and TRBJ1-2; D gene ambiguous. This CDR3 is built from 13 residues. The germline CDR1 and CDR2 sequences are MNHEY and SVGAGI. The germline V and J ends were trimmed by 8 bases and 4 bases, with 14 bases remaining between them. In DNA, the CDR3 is TGTGCCAGCTATTCCGGGAGGCTCTATGGCTACACCTTC. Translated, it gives CASYSGRLYGYTF.

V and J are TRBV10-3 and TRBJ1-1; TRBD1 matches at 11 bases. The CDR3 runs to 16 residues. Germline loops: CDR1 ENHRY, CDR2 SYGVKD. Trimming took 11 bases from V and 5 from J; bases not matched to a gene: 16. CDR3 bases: TGTGCCGCCCAGGACCGAGGGACAGGGGGTTGGACTGAAGCTTTCTTT. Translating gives CAAQDRGTGGWTEAFF.

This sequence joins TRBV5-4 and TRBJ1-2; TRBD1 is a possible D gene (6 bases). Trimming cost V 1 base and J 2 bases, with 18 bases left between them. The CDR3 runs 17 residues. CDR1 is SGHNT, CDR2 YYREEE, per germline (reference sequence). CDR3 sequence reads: CASSLSKTAGANYGYTF. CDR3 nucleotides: TGTGCCAGCAGCTTGTCGAAAACAGCGGGGGCCAACTATGGCTACACCTTC. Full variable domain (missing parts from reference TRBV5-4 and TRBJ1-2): ETGVTQSPTHLIKTRGQQVTLRCSSQSGHNTVSWYQQALGQGPQFIFQYYREEENGRGNFPPRFSGLQFPNYSSELNVNALELDDSALYLCASSLSKTAGANYGYTFGSGTRLTVV.

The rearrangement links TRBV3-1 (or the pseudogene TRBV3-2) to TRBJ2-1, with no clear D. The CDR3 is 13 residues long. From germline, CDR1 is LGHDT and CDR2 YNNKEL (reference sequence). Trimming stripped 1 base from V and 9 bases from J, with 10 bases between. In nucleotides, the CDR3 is TGTGCCAGCAGCCAAGGATTTAGCCGTGAGCAGTTCTTC. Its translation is CASSQGFSREQFF.

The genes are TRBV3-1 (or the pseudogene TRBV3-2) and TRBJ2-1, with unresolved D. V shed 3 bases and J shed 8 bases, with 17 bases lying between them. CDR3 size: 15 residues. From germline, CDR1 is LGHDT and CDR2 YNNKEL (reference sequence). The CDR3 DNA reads TGTGCCAGCAGCCAGAACTTAGTGGGTCAGGATGAGCAGTTCTTC. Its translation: CASSQNLVGQDEQFF.

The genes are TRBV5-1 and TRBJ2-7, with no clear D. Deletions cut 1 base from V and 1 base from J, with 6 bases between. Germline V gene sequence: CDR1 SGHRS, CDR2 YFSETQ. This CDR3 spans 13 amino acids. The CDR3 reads CASSLQASYEQYF. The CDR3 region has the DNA TGCGCCAGCAGCTTGCAAGCGTCCTACGAGCAGTACTTC. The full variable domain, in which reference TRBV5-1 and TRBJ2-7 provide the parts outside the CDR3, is KAGVTQTPRYLIKTRGQQVTLSCSPISGHRSVSWYQQTPGQGLQFLFEYFSETQRNKGNFPGRFSGRQFSNSRSEMNVSTLELGDSALYLCASSLQASYEQYFGPGTRLTVT.